This T cell receptor beta chain emerged from a study of shared clonotypes between healthy human individuals. General study results and limits: At large depth, rarefaction still showed sorted-subset sequencing to be incomplete. The small donor group covered limited genetic and exposure diversity.

This clone was seen at least ten times. Its antigen is unidentified. The method was immunoSEQ multiplex PCR; TCRdb's version includes in-frame clones alone and lacks a portion of them. The repertoire holds more than 900,000 clones, with approximately 78% as singletons. This CDR3 region has 16 residues. Each of the donors was a healthy adult who was HIV-negative and had not had a recent acute infection or vaccination. Into CD45RA+ naive and CD45RA-negative memory subsets, the CD4+ cells were split. The clonotype was recovered from a man younger than 35 in good health. Some clones in this sample may be carry-over from other donors' samples. The chain combines TRBV21-1 with TRBJ1-1. TRBV21-1 is termed a pseudogene. Sequenced material: memory CD4+ T cells from PBMCs. Subset defined: CD45RA-negative fraction. CDR3 nucleotides: TGTGCCAGCAGCAAAGCGCTTTGGAGGTCCAACACTGAAGCTTTCTTT. It is translated as CASSKALWRSNTEAFF.